These T cell receptor beta chains were read from a single sample in a study of blood T cells in healthy people across ages. TCRdb re-called the 5' RACE reads through MiXCR, storing one row per CDR3 protein. The sample has under 950,000 distinct CDR3 sequences; around a fifth are singletons. Material: blood. These receptors all stem from a man in his 70s in good health. The CDR3 runs from the conserved cysteine through the conserved F or W. The D gene is left open where the match is weak. Not every row has a clone size; where given, it reads once, few, many or a size class.

d_gene: -
j_gene: TRBJ2-1
v_gene: TRBV4-3
abundance: -
CDR3nt: TGCGCCAGCAGCCAAACCCCCCGTACCTACAATGAGCAGTTCTTC
CDR3aa: CASSQTPRTYNEQFF

d_gene: TRBD1
j_gene: TRBJ1-1
v_gene: TRBV29-1
abundance: few
CDR3nt: TGCAGCGCCAACAGGGGGGGGAACACTGAAGCTTTCTTT
CDR3aa: CSANRGGNTEAFF

d_gene: -
j_gene: TRBJ2-1
v_gene: TRBV14
abundance: few
CDR3nt: TGTGCCAGCAGCCAAGATACGGGGTACAATGAGCAGTTCTTC
CDR3aa: CASSQDTGYNEQFF

d_gene: -
j_gene: TRBJ2-3
v_gene: TRBV10-3
abundance: few
CDR3nt: TGTGCCATCAGTGAGTCTCGGGGCGGGCTGAGCACAGATACGCAGTATTTT
CDR3aa: CAISESRGGLSTDTQYF

d_gene: -
j_gene: TRBJ1-5
v_gene: TRBV12-3/TRBV12-4
abundance: -
CDR3nt: TGTGCCAGCAGTTTGGGTTCCTTAGGGGATAGCAATCAGCCCCAGCATTTT
CDR3aa: CASSLGSLGDSNQPQHF

d_gene: -
j_gene: TRBJ2-7
v_gene: TRBV7-9
abundance: few
CDR3nt: TGTGCCAGCAGCTTAGGGGGACCAGCGAACGAGCAGTACTTC
CDR3aa: CASSLGGPANEQYF

d_gene: TRBD1
j_gene: TRBJ2-1
v_gene: TRBV9
abundance: -
CDR3nt: TGTGCCAGCAGCGTAGGGGACAGGGTAACCTACAATGAGCAGTTCTTC
CDR3aa: CASSVGDRVTYNEQFF

d_gene: TRBD1
j_gene: TRBJ2-5
v_gene: TRBV11-3
abundance: many
CDR3nt: TGTGCCAGCAGCCCGGGACAGGGAGTTCACCAAGAGACCCAGTACTTC
CDR3aa: CASSPGQGVHQETQYF

d_gene: -
j_gene: TRBJ2-7
v_gene: TRBV5-6
abundance: -
CDR3nt: TGTGCCAGCAGCCCACAGGCCGATCTCTACGAGCAGTACTTC
CDR3aa: CASSPQADLYEQYF

d_gene: -
j_gene: TRBJ2-4
v_gene: TRBV20-1
abundance: few
CDR3nt: TGCAGTGCTAGAGATTGGGGTATAACCAAAAACATTCAGTACTTC
CDR3aa: CSARDWGITKNIQYF

d_gene: -
j_gene: TRBJ1-2
v_gene: TRBV3-1
abundance: -
CDR3nt: TGTGCCAGCAGCCAAGACACAGGGCTCTATGGCTACACCTTC
CDR3aa: CASSQDTGLYGYTF

d_gene: -
j_gene: TRBJ1-4
v_gene: TRBV6-6
abundance: few
CDR3nt: TGTGCCAGCAGTTGGAACAGGAATGGGGGTGAAAAACTGTTTTTT
CDR3aa: CASSWNRNGGEKLFF

d_gene: TRBD1
j_gene: TRBJ2-3
v_gene: TRBV2
abundance: -
CDR3nt: TGTGCCAGCAGACCCAACCAGGGGGCGCAGGATACGCAGTATTTT
CDR3aa: CASRPNQGAQDTQYF

d_gene: -
j_gene: TRBJ1-5
v_gene: TRBV2
abundance: few
CDR3nt: TGTGCCAGCAGGGTCCGGGAGGCTCAGCCCCAGCATTTT
CDR3aa: CASRVREAQPQHF

d_gene: -
j_gene: TRBJ1-1
v_gene: TRBV11-3
abundance: -
CDR3nt: TGTGCCAGCAGCTTAGTCAGCTCGAACACTGAAGCTTTCTTT
CDR3aa: CASSLVSSNTEAFF

d_gene: -
j_gene: TRBJ2-3
v_gene: TRBV5-1
abundance: few
CDR3nt: TGCGCCAGCAGCGAAGGGACCCCAGGGGATACGCAGTATTTT
CDR3aa: CASSEGTPGDTQYF

d_gene: -
j_gene: TRBJ2-2
v_gene: TRBV24-1
abundance: -
CDR3nt: TGTGCCACCAGTGATCGACGACAGTTTAGAGGGGAGCTGTTTTTT
CDR3aa: CATSDRRQFRGELFF

d_gene: -
j_gene: TRBJ1-2
v_gene: TRBV6-1
abundance: -
CDR3nt: TGTGCCAGCGCCGCCTTAGGGGGCTACACCTTC
CDR3aa: CASAALGGYTF

d_gene: -
j_gene: TRBJ2-1
v_gene: TRBV6-2/TRBV6-3
abundance: -
CDR3nt: TGTGCCAGCAGTTACGGCAGGCTCAATGAGCAGTTCTTC
CDR3aa: CASSYGRLNEQFF

d_gene: -
j_gene: TRBJ2-7
v_gene: TRBV7-2
abundance: few
CDR3nt: TGTGCCAGCAGCTTAGAGTCGAGCTCCTACGAGCAGTACTTC
CDR3aa: CASSLESSSYEQYF

d_gene: -
j_gene: TRBJ2-5
v_gene: TRBV24-1
abundance: -
CDR3nt: TGTGCCACCAGTGATTCCCGACAGAGCCAAGAGACCCAGTACTTC
CDR3aa: CATSDSRQSQETQYF

d_gene: -
j_gene: TRBJ2-6
v_gene: TRBV19
abundance: once
CDR3nt: TGTGCCAGTACCCTCCTTGGGCTCGGGGCCAACGTCCTGACTTTC
CDR3aa: CASTLLGLGANVLTF

d_gene: -
j_gene: TRBJ1-2
v_gene: TRBV12-3/TRBV12-4
abundance: -
CDR3nt: TGTGCCAGCAGTTTAGCCCTCGGACGGTACTATGGCTACACCTTC
CDR3aa: CASSLALGRYYGYTF

d_gene: -
j_gene: TRBJ2-2
v_gene: TRBV5-1
abundance: -
CDR3nt: TGCGCCAGCAGCTTGTTCACAGAGGGTGCAAACACCGGGGAGCTGTTTTTT
CDR3aa: CASSLFTEGANTGELFF

d_gene: -
j_gene: TRBJ2-7
v_gene: TRBV5-6
abundance: -
CDR3nt: TGTGCCAGCAGCCTTCAGGGACTGGGCTACGAGCAGTACTTC
CDR3aa: CASSLQGLGYEQYF

d_gene: -
j_gene: TRBJ1-2
v_gene: TRBV29-1
abundance: few
CDR3nt: TGCAGCGTTGAACAGCCTAACTATGGCTACACCTTC
CDR3aa: CSVEQPNYGYTF

d_gene: TRBD1
j_gene: TRBJ1-2
v_gene: TRBV6-4
abundance: -
CDR3nt: TGTGCCAGCAGTGACTCGGCTACAGGGGGCTATGGCTACACCTTC
CDR3aa: CASSDSATGGYGYTF

d_gene: -
j_gene: TRBJ1-2
v_gene: TRBV12-3/TRBV12-4
abundance: few
CDR3nt: TGTGCCAGCAGTTACAGGTTGAGGGATGGCTACACCTTC
CDR3aa: CASSYRLRDGYTF

d_gene: TRBD2
j_gene: TRBJ2-7
v_gene: TRBV5-1
abundance: few
CDR3nt: TGCGCCAGCAGCTGGGGGGGGTTCTCCTACGAGCAGTACTTC
CDR3aa: CASSWGGFSYEQYF

d_gene: TRBD2
j_gene: TRBJ2-2
v_gene: TRBV7-6
abundance: few
CDR3nt: TGTGCCAGCAGCTCCCTAGCGGGAGCTGACACCGGGGAGCTGTTTTTT
CDR3aa: CASSSLAGADTGELFF

d_gene: -
j_gene: TRBJ2-5
v_gene: TRBV9
abundance: few
CDR3nt: TGTGCCAGCAGCGCAAATCTGGGCGCCCTCTTGGAGACCCAGTACTTC
CDR3aa: CASSANLGALLETQYF

d_gene: -
j_gene: TRBJ1-2
v_gene: TRBV7-9
abundance: few
CDR3nt: TGTGCCAGCAGCCCGGCAGGCTCTCACGGCTACACCTTC
CDR3aa: CASSPAGSHGYTF